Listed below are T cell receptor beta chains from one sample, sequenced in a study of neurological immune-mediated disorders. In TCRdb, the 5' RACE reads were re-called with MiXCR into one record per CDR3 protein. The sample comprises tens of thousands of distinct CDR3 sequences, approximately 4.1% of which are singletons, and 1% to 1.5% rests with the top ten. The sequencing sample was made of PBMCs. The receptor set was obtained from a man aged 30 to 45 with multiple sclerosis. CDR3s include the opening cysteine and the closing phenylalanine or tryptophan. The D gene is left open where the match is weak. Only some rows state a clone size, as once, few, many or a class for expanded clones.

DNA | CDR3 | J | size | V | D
TGTGCCGGGGACAGGAATGAAAAACTGTTTTTT | CAGDRNEKLFF | TRBJ1-4 | - | TRBV30 | TRBD1
TGCGCCAGCAACCCCGGACAGGGGACCACTGAAGCTTTCTTT | CASNPGQGTTEAFF | TRBJ1-1 | many | TRBV5-1 | TRBD1
TGCAGTGCTGGGGGGGAGGGGCGATCCCCCCCAGCCAAAAACATTCAGTACTTC | CSAGGEGRSPPAKNIQYF | TRBJ2-4 | many | TRBV29-1 | TRBD2
TGTGCCAGCAGCTTGTTTAGGGTGGCGGACGGCGGCTACACCTTC | CASSLFRVADGGYTF | TRBJ1-2 | many | TRBV7-2 | -
TGTGCCAGCAGTTTGTCTGCCAGTGGGCGTATCGAGACCCAGTACTTC | CASSLSASGRIETQYF | TRBJ2-5 | - | TRBV28 | -
TGTGCCAGCAGTTACCGTGCCGGGGGTGGGGCCAAAGTCCTGACTTTC | CASSYRAGGGAKVLTF | TRBJ2-6 | few | TRBV6-5 | -
TGCGCCAGCAGTGGCGGCGGGGACGAGCAGTTCTTC | CASSGGGDEQFF | TRBJ2-1 | many | TRBV10-1 | -
TGCGCCAGCAGCTTGGTGGGGGGGACCACTGAAGCTTTCTTT | CASSLVGGTTEAFF | TRBJ1-1 | many | TRBV5-1 | -
TGCAGTGCTAGAGATGGGGAGGGCGTGAAGACCCAGTACTTC | CSARDGEGVKTQYF | TRBJ2-5 | few | TRBV20-1 | TRBD2
TGCAGTGCTAGGAACGGACTAGCGGGCCGCTACGAGCAGTACTTC | CSARNGLAGRYEQYF | TRBJ2-7 | many | TRBV20-1 | TRBD2
TGTGCCAGCAGCGAAACAGGGGAAGGCTACACCTTC | CASSETGEGYTF | TRBJ1-2 | many | TRBV12-3/TRBV12-4 | TRBD1
TGTGCCAGCAGCTTGTTACCGGGTGAAAAACTGTTTTTT | CASSLLPGEKLFF | TRBJ1-4 | many | TRBV5-8 | -
TGTGCCAGCAGCCGGGAAAGCCGTCAGCCCCAGCATTTT | CASSRESRQPQHF | TRBJ1-5 | - | TRBV13 | -
TGTGCCAGCAGAGGGACAGCGCCCTACGAGCAGTACTTC | CASRGTAPYEQYF | TRBJ2-7 | many | TRBV6-1 | TRBD1
TGTGCCAGCAGCTTAGCAGGGGAAAATCAGCCCCAGCATTTT | CASSLAGENQPQHF | TRBJ1-5 | many | TRBV7-9 | -
TGCAGTGCTAGTCGACAGCTAAGCACAGATACGCAGTATTTT | CSASRQLSTDTQYF | TRBJ2-3 | many | TRBV20-1 | -
TGTGCCAGCAGAGGCCATGGGGCCAACGTCCTGACTTTC | CASRGHGANVLTF | TRBJ2-6 | many | TRBV6-2/TRBV6-3 | -
TGTGCCAGCAGTAAGACGGGGGGGCCCAGCGAGCAGTACTTC | CASSKTGGPSEQYF | TRBJ2-7 | many | TRBV12-3/TRBV12-4 | TRBD2
TGTGCCAGCTCACCACAGGGCGTGAACACTGAAGCTTTCTTT | CASSPQGVNTEAFF | TRBJ1-1 | many | TRBV18 | -
TGTGCCAGCAGCGCCCTACTCCTCGGGACAGGGGGCGCGGAGACCCAGTACTTC | CASSALLLGTGGAETQYF | TRBJ2-5 | many | TRBV3-1 | TRBD1
TGCAGTGCCAGTCCGGGACTAGTCTCCACAGATACGCAGTATTTT | CSASPGLVSTDTQYF | TRBJ2-3 | many | TRBV20-1 | TRBD2
TGTGCCAGCAGCTTAATACGACAGAACTATGGCTACACCTTC | CASSLIRQNYGYTF | TRBJ1-2 | many | TRBV7-2 | -
TGCAGTGCTAGAGGATCCACTTCCGCAACTAATGAAAAACTGTTTTTT | CSARGSTSATNEKLFF | TRBJ1-4 | many | TRBV20-1 | -
TGTGCCAGCAGTAAGCCCCGGGGGACCTGGGGGGAGACCCAGTACTTC | CASSKPRGTWGETQYF | TRBJ2-5 | many | TRBV12-3/TRBV12-4 | -
TGTGCCAGCTCCCTAGGGGCAGATACGCAGTATTTT | CASSLGADTQYF | TRBJ2-3 | many | TRBV25-1 | -
TGTGCCAGCAGCTTGTGGGCAGCATATGGCTACACCTTC | CASSLWAAYGYTF | TRBJ1-2 | many | TRBV5-6 | -
TGTGCCAGCAGACCCCGATTGGGCCGGGACACAGATACGCAGTATTTT | CASRPRLGRDTDTQYF | TRBJ2-3 | many | TRBV7-8 | -